The 17 T cell receptor beta chains below come from one sample, sequenced in a study of a mutant IDH1 vaccine in newly diagnosed glioma. Produced via immunoSEQ multiplex PCR; TCRdb's table is partial and in-frame only. The sample lists over 75,000 clones; roughly 77% were seen once. Indicated time point: baseline, week 1 (first vaccination visit). Stated treatment: pre-vaccination baseline after standard-of-care therapy. Sequencing was performed on PBMCs, taken from a glioma patient treated with radiotherapy, temozolomide or both. Source of these receptors: a middle-aged man with glioma.

This sequence joins TRBV7-2 and TRBJ2-7, with D uncertain. The germline V gene has CDR1 SGHTA and CDR2 FQGNSA. This CDR3 is 14 amino acids long. Between the trimmed V and J ends, which lost 7 bases and 0 bases, there was a span of 13 bases. CDR3 DNA sequence: TGTGCCAGCACCCGGCCACCAGGCTCCTACGAGCAGTACTTC. Amino acids: CASTRPPGSYEQYF.

The rearrangement joins TRBV7-8 to TRBJ2-5, with D perhaps TRBD2 (6 bases). The V end was cut by 5 bases, the J end by 2 bases, with 15 bases between. Germline CDR1 SGHVS, CDR2 FQNEAQ. The CDR3 contains 15 residues. The CDR3 region has the DNA TGTGCCAGCAGCCTAGGCACGGGGGAGCAAGAGACCCAGTACTTC. This encodes CASSLGTGEQETQYF.

The chain joins TRBV7-2 to TRBJ2-5; a weak D match, TRBD1 (5 bases). V lost 4 bases and J 3 bases, leaving 15 bases between the germline ends. This CDR3 is 15 amino acids long. CDR1 and CDR2 (germline): SGHTA, FQGNSA. This CDR3 reads CASSYDTRQKETQYF. The CDR3 DNA sequence: TGTGCCAGCAGCTACGACACCCGACAGAAAGAGACCCAGTACTTC.

The genes are TRBV29-1 and TRBJ2-7; D is possibly TRBD2 (6 bases). CDR1 and CDR2 (germline): SQVTM, ANQGSEA. This CDR3 has 14 residues. Trimming cost V 2 bases and J 6 bases, with 17 bases left between them. The CDR3 loop reads CSVENRAREVEQYF. DNA for the CDR3: TGCAGCGTTGAAAATCGGGCCAGGGAGGTCGAGCAGTACTTC.

The V call is TRBV5-5, the J call TRBJ2-7; perhaps TRBD1 as D (6 bases). The CDR3 runs to 15 residues. The germline V and J ends were trimmed by 0 bases and 8 bases, with 18 bases remaining between them. The germline CDR1 and CDR2 sequences are SGHKS and YYEKEE (reference sequence). Here the CDR3 reads CASSLAPKQGSQQYF. CDR3 bases: TGTGCCAGCAGCTTGGCCCCGAAACAGGGATCGCAGCAGTACTTC.

J is TRBJ2-7 and V is TRBV10-3; D not resolved. This CDR3 comprises 13 residues. The germline V and J ends were trimmed by 4 bases and 2 bases, with 9 bases remaining between them. Germline V gene lookup returns CDR1 ENHRY and CDR2 SYGVKD. The CDR3 loop is CAISGHSTYEQYF. CDR3 bases: TGTGCCATCAGTGGTCACAGTACCTACGAGCAGTACTTC.

This chain uses TRBV30 with TRBJ1-6; D is ambiguous. V was cut by 2 bases and J by 8 bases, with 10 bases left in between. Germline-derived CDR1 and CDR2 are GTSNPN and SVGIG (reference sequence). This CDR3 spans 13 amino acids. The DNA for the CDR3 is TGTGCCTGGAGTAGCGGGTTGGATTCACCCCTCCACTTT. Its translation is CAWSSGLDSPLHF.

CDR3 residues: CSVRIVAKNIQYF. The DNA of the CDR3 is TGCAGCGTTCGGATTGTAGCCAAAAACATTCAGTACTTC. V usage is TRBV29-1 and J usage is TRBJ2-4; D is undetermined. CDR1 SQVTM and CDR2 ANQGSEA come from the germline V gene. This CDR3 region has 13 residues. Trimming left V 5 bases short and J 0 bases short, with 8 bases between.

This chain joins TRBV6-6 and TRBJ2-5; D unclear. Deletions cut 1 base from V and 5 bases from J, with 11 bases between. Germline V gives CDR1 MNHNY, CDR2 SVGAGI (reference sequence). This CDR3 has 14 residues. The CDR3 DNA reads as TGTGCCAGCAGTTACTTCAGATCCGGGGAGACCCAGTACTTC. This encodes CASSYFRSGETQYF.

This clone turned up a few times. V gene TRBV2 combines with J gene TRBJ1-1; possibly TRBD1 for D (6 bases). The CDR3 runs 14 residues. Germline V lookup: CDR1 SNHLY, CDR2 FYNNEI. Trimming removed 2 bases from V and 5 bases from J, with 12 bases in between. CDR3 in amino acids: CASSEWGRGTEAFF. In nucleotides, the CDR3 is TGTGCCAGCAGTGAATGGGGGCGGGGAACTGAAGCTTTCTTT.

This clone was counted once. The V call is TRBV5-1, the J call TRBJ2-3; 9 bases are a match to TRBD2. Germline V gives CDR1 SGHRS, CDR2 YFSETQ. V gave up 4 bases and J gave up 8 bases; unmatched junction bases: 11. This CDR3 is built from 15 residues. CDR3 loop: CASSRGTSWGVTQYF. The CDR3 bases are TGCGCCAGCAGCCGAGGGACTAGCTGGGGGGTTACGCAGTATTTT.

The chain couples TRBV14 to TRBJ2-1; TRBD2 matches 9 bases. Germline CDR1 reads SGHDN; CDR2 reads FVKESK. The CDR3 is 16 residues long. The trim removed 1 base at V and 8 bases at J, leaving 9 bases unmatched. The CDR3, as DNA: TGTGCCAGCAGCCAAGCCGCGGGAGGGCCGAGGGATGAGCAGTTCTTC. Translated, it gives CASSQAAGGPRDEQFF.

The chain is built from TRBV18 and TRBJ2-7; TRBD1 matches at 10 bases. CDR3 length equals 18 residues. Germline V gene data show CDR1 as KGHSH and CDR2 as LQKENI. Trimming removed 2 bases from V and 0 bases from J; junction bases left unmatched: 10. Written as DNA, the CDR3 is TGTGCCAGCTCACCAACCGGGACAGGGGACTATTACTCCTACGAGCAGTACTTC. Its translation: CASSPTGTGDYYSYEQYF.

The gene calls are TRBV21-1 and TRBJ2-7. TRBV21-1 is a pseudogene. The CDR3 is 10 residues long. The CDR3 bases are TGTGCCAGCGTACGGAAGGAGCAGTACTTC. It encodes CASVRKEQYF.

The CDR3 reads CATSRGAGEETQYF. The CDR3 bases are TGTGCCACCAGCAGAGGGGCAGGGGAGGAGACCCAGTACTTC. This chain uses TRBV15 with TRBJ2-5, with a possible D match to TRBD1 (6 bases). This CDR3 contains 14 residues. Germline CDR1 LNHNV, CDR2 YYDKDF (reference sequence). The V end lost 1 base, the J end lost 5 bases, and 11 bases lay between the germline ends. Based on the CDR3 plus reference TRBV15 and TRBJ2-5, the full variable domain is DAMVIQNPRYQVTQFGKPVTLSCSQTLNHNVMYWYQQKSSQAPKLLFHYYDKDFNNEADTPDNFQSRRPNTSFCFLDIRSPGLGDTAMYLCATSRGAGEETQYFGPGTRLLVL.

The chain links TRBV5-1 to TRBJ1-1, with D perhaps TRBD1 (5 bases). Germline CDR1 and CDR2: SGHRS and YFSETQ. Trimming removed 5 bases at V and 3 bases at J, with 17 bases between. This CDR3 has 15 residues. The CDR3 DNA sequence: TGCGCCAGCAGGTGGACAAAAGGCAAGGACACTGAAGCTTTCTTT. Translated, it gives CASRWTKGKDTEAFF.

The chain uses TRBV2 and TRBJ2-1; TRBD2 aligns across 11 bases. J lost 0 bases, V lost 2 bases, and 9 bases had no gene match. The CDR3 extends over 19 amino acids. CDR1 is SNHLY and CDR2 is FYNNEI in the germline V gene. The CDR3 region is CASSEYVTSGKPSYNEQFF. The CDR3 region has the DNA TGTGCCAGCAGTGAATATGTGACTAGCGGGAAACCCTCCTACAATGAGCAGTTCTTC. Variable domain in full (rest from reference TRBV2 and TRBJ2-1): EPEVTQTPSHQVTQMGQEVILRCVPISNHLYFYWYRQILGQKVEFLVSFYNNEISEKSEIFDDQFSVERPDGSNFTLKIRSTKLEDSAMYFCASSEYVTSGKPSYNEQFFGPGTRLTVL.